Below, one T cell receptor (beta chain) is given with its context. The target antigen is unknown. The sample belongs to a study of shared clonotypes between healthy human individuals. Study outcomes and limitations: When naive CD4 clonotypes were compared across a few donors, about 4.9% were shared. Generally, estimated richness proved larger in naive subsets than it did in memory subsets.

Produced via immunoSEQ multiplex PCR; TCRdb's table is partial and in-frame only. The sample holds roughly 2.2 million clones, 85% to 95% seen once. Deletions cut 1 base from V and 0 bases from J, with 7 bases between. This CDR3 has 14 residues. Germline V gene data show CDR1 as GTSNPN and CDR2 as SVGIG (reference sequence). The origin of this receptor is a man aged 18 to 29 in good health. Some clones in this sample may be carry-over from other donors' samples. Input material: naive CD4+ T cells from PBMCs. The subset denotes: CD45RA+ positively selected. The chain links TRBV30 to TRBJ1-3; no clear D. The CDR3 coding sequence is TGTGCCTGGAGTGGGTCGCTCTCTGGAAACACCATATATTTT. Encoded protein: CAWSGSLSGNTIYF. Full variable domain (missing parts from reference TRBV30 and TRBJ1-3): SQTIHQWPATLVQPVGSPLSLECTVEGTSNPNLYWYRQAAGRGLQLLFYSVGIGQISSEVPQNLSASRPQDRQFILSSKKLLLSDSGFYLCAWSGSLSGNTIYFGEGSWLTVV.